The clone carrying this T cell receptor beta chain was seen ten or more times. Its antigen remains unidentified. This sample stems from a study of beta chain features in type 1 diabetes. Study findings and constraints: Healthy donors had naive, central memory and Treg TCRB repertoires that appeared less similar than those seen among patients.

One heparinised draw of blood, averaging about 110 mL, came from each donor. The germline gives CDR1 MGHDK, CDR2 SYGVNS. Trimming removed 6 bases from V and 7 bases from J, with 10 bases in between. This CDR3 has 13 residues. What was sequenced were expressed TCRB transcripts, since all of the isolated RNA had been reverse transcribed. Read counts averaged approximately 3.5 million for samples of naive, central memory and regulatory T cells. Sequenced by immunoSEQ multiplex PCR; TCRdb stores in-frame clones only, minus some. Among some 150,000 clones listed, about 9.1% were seen once. The J gene is TRBJ1-6, the V gene TRBV25-1; no clear D. This TCR derives from a middle-aged woman in good health. The sequencing sample was made of central memory CD4+ T cells from blood. The CDR3 sequence: CASSPSGNSPLHF. CDR3 in DNA: TGTGCCAGCAGCCCCAGCGGGAATTCACCCCTCCACTTT. Full variable domain (rest looked up from reference TRBV25-1 and TRBJ1-6): EADIYQTPRYLVIGTGKKITLECSQTMGHDKMYWYQQDPGMELHLIHYSYGVNSTEKGDLSSESTVSRIRTEHFPLTLESARPSHTSQYLCASSPSGNSPLHFGNGTRLTVT.